This T cell receptor beta chain stems from a study of T cell responses to AZD1222 COVID-19 vaccine. Libraries were prepared by immunoSEQ multiplex PCR; TCRdb keeps only in-frame clonotypes and omits some of them. This sample has some 150,000 clones, with roughly 90% found just once. This clone was picked up a small number of times. Its antigen is as yet unknown. Study-wide results and caveats: Spike-specific TCR breadth and depth were elevated following two AZD1222 doses. Repertoires were obtained only post-peak T cell response. Nearly half of unique spike-specific TCRs reportedly avoided B.1.351 and B.1.1.7 mutated regions. Baseline testing showed seropositivity in only five to seven AZD1222 recipients.

This TCR was recovered from an adult who received the AZD1222 COVID-19 vaccine. The sequences come from peripheral blood, collected 28 days after the second AZD1222 dose.

Here the CDR3 DNA reads TGTGCCAGCAGCCCCGGCCGGGGGATCGAAGCTTTCTTT. Encoded protein: CASSPGRGIEAFF. The gene calls are TRBV7-9 and TRBJ1-1, with D possibly matching TRBD1 (5 bases). This CDR3 spans 13 amino acids. Trimming stripped 5 bases from V and 8 bases from J, with 15 bases between. CDR1 SEHNR and CDR2 FQNEAQ come from the germline V gene (reference sequence). Supplemented by reference TRBV7-9 and TRBJ1-1, the full variable domain reads DTGVSQNPRHKITKRGQNVTFRCDPISEHNRLYWYRQTLGQGPEFLTYFQNEAQLEKSRLLSDRFSAERPKGSFSTLEIQRTEQGDSAMYLCASSPGRGIEAFFGQGTRLTVV.